The 17 T cell receptor beta chains below all came from one sample that was sequenced in a study of blood T cell repertoires in COVID-19. Libraries were prepared by immunoSEQ multiplex PCR; TCRdb keeps only in-frame clonotypes and omits some of them. The sample contains tens of thousands of clones, approximately 90% of which appear only once. Specimen: peripheral blood. The source of these receptors is a woman in her thirties or forties with active COVID-19.

The V and J genes are TRBV11-3 and TRBJ2-7; weak D call: TRBD1 (5 bases). Germline CDR1 is SGHNT and CDR2 is YENEEA. With 7 bases removed from V and 0 bases from J, the gap between germline ends came to 13 bases. The CDR3 spans 14 residues. CDR3 sequence reads: CASTGRVSSYEQYF. As DNA, the CDR3 is TGTGCCAGCACCGGCAGGGTTAGCTCCTACGAGCAGTACTTC.

The genes are TRBV5-8 and TRBJ1-5; 7 bases are shared with TRBD1. Germline V gene lookup returns CDR1 SGHTS and CDR2 YDEGEE. CDR3 size: 14 residues. With V trimmed by 2 bases and J by 5 bases, 4 bases remained unmatched. The CDR3 region is CASSLRQGHQPQHF. The CDR3 DNA reads TGTGCCAGCAGCTTAAGACAGGGACATCAGCCCCAGCATTTT.

V is TRBV7-9 and J is TRBJ1-2; 12 nucleotides match TRBD1. With 7 bases clipped from V and 7 bases from J, the junction kept 10 bases outside the gene matches. The germline V gene encodes CDR1 SEHNR and CDR2 FQNEAQ (reference sequence). This CDR3 has 15 residues. The CDR3 protein is CASTSYRDRGLGYTF. The CDR3 DNA reads as TGTGCCAGCACCTCCTACCGGGACAGGGGGCTTGGCTACACCTTC.

The gene calls are TRBV7-3 and TRBJ2-2; D remains unclear. Trimming took 2 bases from V and 3 from J, leaving 7 bases between them. Germline CDR1 reads SGHTA; CDR2 reads FQGTGA. This CDR3 comprises 14 residues. DNA of the CDR3: TGTGCCAGCAGCTTATCCCGAGACACCGGGGAGCTGTTTTTT. The encoded protein is CASSLSRDTGELFF.

The chain has TRBV3-1 (or the pseudogene TRBV3-2) and TRBJ1-4; a possible D gene is TRBD1 (5 bases). The ends were cut back, 8 bases at V and 5 bases at J, with 9 bases in the middle. Germline CDR1 and CDR2: LGHDT and YNNKEL (reference sequence). The CDR3 totals 12 residues. The DNA of the CDR3 is TGTGCCAGCCTGGCAGGGAATGAAAAACTGTTTTTT. Amino acid sequence: CASLAGNEKLFF.

The genes are TRBV5-1 and TRBJ2-5; a possible D gene is TRBD2 (6 bases). V was clipped by 0 bases and J by 2 bases, with 11 bases between them. Germline V CDR1 and CDR2: SGHRS, YFSETQ. The CDR3 covers 15 residues. CDR3 coding DNA: TGCGCCAGCAGCTTGGCTGGGGGGTGGCAAGAGACCCAGTACTTC. Protein sequence: CASSLAGGWQETQYF. The variable domain in full, completed from reference TRBV5-1 and TRBJ2-5, reads KAGVTQTPRYLIKTRGQQVTLSCSPISGHRSVSWYQQTPGQGLQFLFEYFSETQRNKGNFPGRFSGRQFSNSRSEMNVSTLELGDSALYLCASSLAGGWQETQYFGPGTRLLVL.

J is TRBJ2-3 and V is TRBV6-5; a weak D match, TRBD1 (5 bases). The germline V gene encodes CDR1 MNHEY and CDR2 SVGAGI. The CDR3 is made up of 12 amino acids. V was trimmed by 7 bases and J by 4 bases, leaving 9 bases between them. CDR3: CASMGRADTQYF. Written as DNA, the CDR3 is TGTGCCAGCATGGGCAGGGCAGATACGCAGTATTTT.

The chain carries TRBV9 and TRBJ2-1, with D possibly matching TRBD2 (6 bases). Germline loops: CDR1 SGDLS, CDR2 YYNGEE. This CDR3 is built from 13 residues. Between the trimmed V and J ends, which lost 0 bases and 11 bases, there was a span of 12 bases. In DNA, the CDR3 is TGTGCCAGCAGCGTAGTTTACGGGGGTCAGCAGTTCTTC. Its protein product is CASSVVYGGQQFF.

The CDR3 here is CASSRTSGGHEQFF. For the CDR3, the DNA is TGTGCCAGCAGCCGGACTAGTGGGGGTCATGAGCAGTTCTTC. This chain links TRBV3-1 (or the pseudogene TRBV3-2) with TRBJ2-1; 7 bases are shared with TRBD2. V lost 4 bases, J lost 8 bases, and 8 bases stayed unmatched. CDR3 length: 14 residues. Germline CDR1 LGHDT, CDR2 YNNKEL (reference sequence).

The rearrangement joins TRBV5-1 to TRBJ1-2, with TRBD1 matching over 8 bases. The junction had 5 bases not matched to a gene; V was cut back by 4 bases and J by 3 bases. This CDR3 has 14 amino acids. Germline V lookup: CDR1 SGHRS, CDR2 YFSETQ. The CDR3 region is CASSNQGADYGYTF. For the CDR3, the DNA is TGCGCCAGCAGCAATCAGGGGGCGGACTATGGCTACACCTTC.

V and J are TRBV7-6 and TRBJ1-6; 7 nucleotides align to TRBD1. V was pared by 2 bases and J by 5 bases, with 3 bases of the junction left unmatched. The CDR3 sequence is 15 residues long. Germline V gene data show CDR1 as SGHVS and CDR2 as FNYEAQ. The CDR3 region is CASSLLTGNNSPLHF. In DNA form, the CDR3 reads TGTGCCAGCAGCTTATTGACAGGGAATAATTCACCCCTCCACTTT.

V gene TRBV4-1 combines with J gene TRBJ2-1; a weak D match, TRBD1 (6 bases). The CDR3 spans 17 residues. Germline V gene sequence: CDR1 MGHRA, CDR2 YSYEKL. V was cut by 0 bases and J by 0 bases, with 12 bases left in between. CDR3: CASSQETQGGSYNEQFF. In DNA, the CDR3 is TGCGCCAGCAGCCAAGAAACACAGGGCGGCTCCTACAATGAGCAGTTCTTC.

This clone has only a few counts. V usage is TRBV28 and J usage is TRBJ2-1; 8 bases match TRBD2. Germline CDR1 is MDHEN and CDR2 is SYDVKM. The CDR3 sequence is 13 residues long. The J segment lost 7 bases and the V segment lost 7 bases, leaving 6 bases of the junction unmatched. CDR3 protein: CASKGGGFNEQFF. For the CDR3, the DNA is TGTGCCAGCAAAGGCGGGGGGTTTAATGAGCAGTTCTTC.

This chain connects TRBV2 to TRBJ2-5, with D possibly TRBD1 on 5 matching bases. Trimming stripped 6 bases from V and 5 bases from J, with 7 bases between. The CDR3 contains 11 residues. Germline CDR1 is SNHLY and CDR2 is FYNNEI. The CDR3 loop is CASRQEETQYF. The CDR3 DNA sequence: TGTGCCAGCAGACAGGAGGAGACCCAGTACTTC.

CDR3 amino acids: CASSVGAGRGTQYF. As DNA, the CDR3 is TGTGCCAGCAGCGTAGGGGCGGGGAGGGGAACCCAGTACTTC. V is TRBV9 and J is TRBJ2-5; TRBD2 aligns across 7 bases. The CDR3 runs 14 residues. Trimming took 0 bases from V and 8 from J; bases not matched to a gene: 7. CDR1 is SGDLS and CDR2 is YYNGEE in the germline V gene.

The V call is TRBV11-2, the J call TRBJ1-1, with unresolved D. Trimming took 1 base from V and 4 from J, leaving 13 bases between them. The CDR3 contains 15 residues. In germline, CDR1 is SGHAT, CDR2 FQNNGV. CDR3 loop: CASSLGSDFGTEAFF. The CDR3 region has the DNA TGTGCCAGCAGCTTAGGGTCGGACTTCGGCACTGAAGCTTTCTTT.

The rearrangement links TRBV7-2 to TRBJ1-2; TRBD1 is a possible D gene (5 bases). CDR1 is SGHTA and CDR2 is FQGNSA in the germline V gene. This CDR3 has 15 amino acids. The V gene lost 5 bases and the J gene lost 8 bases, with 21 bases spanning the gap. The DNA for the CDR3 is TGTGCCAGCAGCATTGACCAGGGATCATACGGCGGCTACACCTTC. As protein: CASSIDQGSYGGYTF. Full variable domain (outside the CDR3, taken from reference TRBV7-2 and TRBJ1-2): GAGVSQSPSNKVTEKGKDVELRCDPISGHTALYWYRQSLGQGLEFLIYFQGNSAPDKSGLPSDRFSAERTGGSVSTLTIQRTQQEDSAVYLCASSIDQGSYGGYTFGSGTRLTVV.